This TCR beta chain was sequenced in a study of blood T cell repertoires in COVID-19. About the research overall: The United States, Italy and Spain supplied acute and convalescent COVID-19 samples. T cells, B-cell-depleted T cells, or PBMCs supplied cDNA or gDNA.

In the source study's methods: Estimation of nucleated cell counts was performed using reference gene primer amplification. TCRdb's copy holds only in-frame clones and misses some; the assay was immunoSEQ multiplex PCR. Clonal size and the V and J genes are those of that table, whereas D and trimming came from the DNA. The repertoire has approximately 190,000 clones, less than 90% of them found once; the top ten carry around 6.5%. Deletions cut 3 bases from V and 3 bases from J, with 17 bases between. The germline gives CDR1 KGHSH, CDR2 LQKENI. The CDR3 covers 16 residues. This clonotype was sampled from a woman aged 40-49 years with acute or convalescent COVID-19. The sequenced material came from peripheral blood. The gene calls are TRBV18 and TRBJ2-5; weak D call: TRBD2 (5 bases). For the CDR3, the DNA is TGTGCCAGCTCACCCCCCCGTTCGGACGGGGAAGAGACCCAGTACTTC. Protein product: CASSPPRSDGEETQYF.